A selection of T cell receptor beta chains follows, all from one sample in a study of cytomegalovirus exposure and HLA in healthy donors. Only in-frame clones appear in the TCRdb table, and some are missing; sequencing was by immunoSEQ multiplex PCR. The sample records over 200,000 clones, approximately 82% being singletons. The sample comprised PBMCs. Receptors were obtained from a male donor in good health and CMV-seronegative. Each CDR3 is given without its conserved first and last residue.

TRBJ2-5,TRBV14,ASSQGPRGTGGSETQY
TRBJ1-3,TRBV28,ASSLVRTGSGNTIY
TRBJ2-1,TRBV7-2,ASSGEGGYNEQF
TRBJ2-3,TRBV9,ASSVLAFASTDTQY
TRBJ1-2,TRBV28,ASSFKGQGVDGYT
TRBJ1-1,TRBV7-3,ASSPHLGGILGRQNTEAF
TRBJ2-3,TRBV4-1,ASSPLAGGTDTQY
TRBJ1-2,TRBV7-9,ASKDLNYGYT
TRBJ2-3,TRBV19,ASSRGDSTDTQY
TRBJ1-6,TRBV6-5,ASRGTGASPLH
TRBJ2-7,TRBV9,ASSVALGRGRNEQY
TRBJ1-5,TRBV5-8,ASSPDQPQH
TRBJ1-1,TRBV5-6,ASSSFDTGDLEAF
TRBJ2-7,TRBV28,ASSLRGSLSYEQY
TRBJ1-2,TRBV27,ASSPQGNYGYT
TRBJ2-3,TRBV14,ASSQGGGTLTDTQY
TRBJ2-7,TRBV5-1,ASSPRTSGSTYEQY
TRBJ2-5,TRBV5-6,ASSFGYRVWETQY
TRBJ2-1,TRBV7-9,ASSLETSRNNEQF
TRBJ1-6,TRBV4-2,ASSQGQGRNSPLH
TRBJ2-7,TRBV7-8,ASSFLDRAVHEQY
TRBJ2-4,TRBV6-1,ASTTGEAKNIQY
TRBJ1-5,TRBV19,ASRGPLAYRPQH
TRBJ2-5,TRBV14,ASSQPQTGGYQETQY
TRBJ2-1,TRBV27,ASSGLAGVSNEQF
TRBJ2-5,TRBV7-9,ASSPPAEREVQY
TRBJ2-7,TRBV7-9,ASSPGGGLQY
TRBJ1-2,TRBV28,VSSPTWKTHGYT
TRBJ2-4,TRBV28,ASRVGAAKNIQY
TRBJ1-1,TRBV5-1,ASSLSPGTVMNTEAF
TRBJ1-1,TRBV19,ASSPAGGVTEAF